The clone carrying this TCR beta chain has ten or more counts. Amplified material comprised TCR beta CDR3 regions derived from RNA transcripts. HTBI primers were employed in first-round RT-PCR, then a second-round multiplex PCR followed. TCRdb called the multiplex PCR reads again in MiXCR, with one record for every CDR3 protein. The table lists hundreds of thousands of distinct CDR3 sequences, approximately 15% of them singletons. This sample was taken from a study of Graves' ophthalmopathy and Graves' hyperthyroidism. The V and J ends lost 4 bases and 7 bases respectively, with 20 bases between them. The CDR3 is made up of 15 amino acids. Germline lookup yields CDR1 SGDLS and CDR2 YYNGEE.

The clonotype originates from a woman aged 18-29 years with stable Graves' hyperthyroidism. The J gene is TRBJ1-2, the V gene TRBV9, with a possible D match to TRBD1 (6 bases). The specimen was peripheral blood. This CDR3 reads CASSNQQGPFAGYTF. The DNA of the CDR3 is TGTGCCAGCAGCAATCAACAGGGTCCCTTCGCTGGCTACACCTTC.